The text below deals with one T cell receptor (beta chain). Its antigen is not identified. Per germline, CDR1 SGDLS and CDR2 YYNGEE. This CDR3 is 19 amino acids long. With 0 bases removed from V and 10 bases from J, the gap between germline ends came to 29 bases. The record originates from a study of T-cell memory formation after mild COVID-19. Study at large: Clustering of TCRs was largely donor specific.

Overall study results and limits: CD4+ contracting clones were found mainly in CM and EM, and CD8+ ones in EMRA.

Constant-segment-primed 5'RACE gave TCR alpha and TCR beta cDNA libraries with sample barcodes and UMIs. In TCRdb, the 5' RACE reads were re-called with MiXCR into one record per CDR3 protein. In the table there are roughly 400,000 distinct CDR3 sequences, roughly a quarter of which are singletons. V is TRBV9 and J is TRBJ2-1; TRBD1 might be the D (5 bases). The sample consisted of PBMCs or a T cell subset sorted from them (not recorded which). The clonotype originates from an adult woman who had mild COVID-19 (a few samples of this study predate the infection). Cell type and time point are not known. CDR3 DNA: TGTGCCAGCAGCGTAGAAGCAGGGATGAGGAGCGCTGAGATGGTAGAGCAGTTCTTC. Translating it yields CASSVEAGMRSAEMVEQFF.